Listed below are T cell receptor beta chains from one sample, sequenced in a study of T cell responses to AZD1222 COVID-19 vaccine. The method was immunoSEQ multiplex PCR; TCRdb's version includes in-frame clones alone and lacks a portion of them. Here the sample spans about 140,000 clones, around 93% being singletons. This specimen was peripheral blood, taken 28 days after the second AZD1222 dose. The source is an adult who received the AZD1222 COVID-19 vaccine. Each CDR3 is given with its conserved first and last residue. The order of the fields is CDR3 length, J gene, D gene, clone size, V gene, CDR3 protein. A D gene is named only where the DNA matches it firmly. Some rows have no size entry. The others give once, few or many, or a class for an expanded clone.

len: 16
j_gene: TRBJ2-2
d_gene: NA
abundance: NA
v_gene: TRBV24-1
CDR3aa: CATSDWGTTNTGELFF

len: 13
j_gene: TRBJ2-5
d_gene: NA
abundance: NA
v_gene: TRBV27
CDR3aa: CASSLPPFQTQYF

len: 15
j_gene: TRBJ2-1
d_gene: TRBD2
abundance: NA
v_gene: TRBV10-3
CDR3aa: CAISDGTSGYNEQFF

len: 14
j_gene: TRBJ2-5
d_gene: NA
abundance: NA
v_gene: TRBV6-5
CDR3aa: CASRTPGVPETQYF

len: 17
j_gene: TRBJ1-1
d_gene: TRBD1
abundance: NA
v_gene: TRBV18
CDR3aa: CASSPLPKGASGTEAFF

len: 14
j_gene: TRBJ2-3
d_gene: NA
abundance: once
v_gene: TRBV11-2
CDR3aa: CASSYSWSRGGQYF

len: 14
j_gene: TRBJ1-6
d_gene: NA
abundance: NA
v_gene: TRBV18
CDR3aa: CASSARDGNSPLHF

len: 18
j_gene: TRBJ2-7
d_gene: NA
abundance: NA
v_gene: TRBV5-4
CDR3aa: CASSHGGTQGSRGHEQYF

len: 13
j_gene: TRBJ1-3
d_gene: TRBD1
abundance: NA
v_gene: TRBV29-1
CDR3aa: CSVGDSSGNTIYF

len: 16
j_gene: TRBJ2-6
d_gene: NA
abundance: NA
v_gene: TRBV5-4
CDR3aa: CASSKGGYSGANVLTF

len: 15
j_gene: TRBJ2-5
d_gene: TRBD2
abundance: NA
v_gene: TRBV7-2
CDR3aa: CASSLGVAGGETQYF

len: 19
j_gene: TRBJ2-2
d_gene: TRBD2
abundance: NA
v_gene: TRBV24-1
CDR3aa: CATSDLPGLAGSNTGELFF

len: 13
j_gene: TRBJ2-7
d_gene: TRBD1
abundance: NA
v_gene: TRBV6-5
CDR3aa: CASSSDRGYEQYF

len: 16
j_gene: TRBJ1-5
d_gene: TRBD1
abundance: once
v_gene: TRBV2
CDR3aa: CASSQTRQGSNQPQHF

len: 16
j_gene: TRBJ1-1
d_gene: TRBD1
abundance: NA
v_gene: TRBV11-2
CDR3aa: CASSPPDRPADTEAFF

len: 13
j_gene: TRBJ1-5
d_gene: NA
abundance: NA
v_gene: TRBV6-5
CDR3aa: CASKLQANQPQHF

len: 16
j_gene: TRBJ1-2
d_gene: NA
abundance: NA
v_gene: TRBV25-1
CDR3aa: CASSEYGLGSNYGYTF

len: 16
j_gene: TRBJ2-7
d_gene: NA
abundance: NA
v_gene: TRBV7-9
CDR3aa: CASSLALNPSSYEQYF

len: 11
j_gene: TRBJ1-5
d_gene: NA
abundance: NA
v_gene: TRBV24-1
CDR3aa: CATGQNQPQHF

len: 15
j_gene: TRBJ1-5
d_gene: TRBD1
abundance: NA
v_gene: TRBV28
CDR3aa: CASSTGGDGNQPQHF

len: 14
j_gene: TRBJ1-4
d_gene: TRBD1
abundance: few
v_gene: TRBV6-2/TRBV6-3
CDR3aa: CASSYVGQDEKLFF

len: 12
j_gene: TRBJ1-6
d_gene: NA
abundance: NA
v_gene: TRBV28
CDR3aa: CASQGPNSPLHF

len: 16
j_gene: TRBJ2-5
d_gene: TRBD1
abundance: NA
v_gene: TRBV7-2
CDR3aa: CASSQSIVRQGETQYF

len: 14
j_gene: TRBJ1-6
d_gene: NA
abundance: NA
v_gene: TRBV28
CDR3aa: CASSRSGAFSPLHF

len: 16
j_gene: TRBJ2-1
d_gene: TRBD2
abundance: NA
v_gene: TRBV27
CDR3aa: CASSSLPGGTYNEQFF

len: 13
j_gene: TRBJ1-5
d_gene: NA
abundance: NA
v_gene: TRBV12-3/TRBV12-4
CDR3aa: CASSPERNQPQHF

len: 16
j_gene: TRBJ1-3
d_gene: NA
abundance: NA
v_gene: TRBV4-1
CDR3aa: CASSQGGRTSGNTIYF

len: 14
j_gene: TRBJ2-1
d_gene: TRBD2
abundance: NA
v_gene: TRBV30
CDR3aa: CAWSFIAGYNEQFF

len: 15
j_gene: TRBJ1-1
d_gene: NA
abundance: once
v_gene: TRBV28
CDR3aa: CASSLLQGYGTEAFF

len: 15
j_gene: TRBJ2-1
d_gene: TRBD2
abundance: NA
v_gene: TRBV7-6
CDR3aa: CASSLGSSGRNEQFF

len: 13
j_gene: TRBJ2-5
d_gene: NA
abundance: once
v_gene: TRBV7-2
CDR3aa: CASSLALLETQYF

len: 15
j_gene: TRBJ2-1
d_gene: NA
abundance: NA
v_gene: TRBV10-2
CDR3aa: CASSKHRDTYNEQFF

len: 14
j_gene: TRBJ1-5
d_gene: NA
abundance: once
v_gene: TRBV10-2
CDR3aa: CASYDGSSNQPQHF

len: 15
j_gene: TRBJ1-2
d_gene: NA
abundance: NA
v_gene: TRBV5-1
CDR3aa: CASSVTGTANYGYTF

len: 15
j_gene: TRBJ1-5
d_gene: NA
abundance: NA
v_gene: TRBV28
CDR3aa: CASSRGGRSNQPQHF

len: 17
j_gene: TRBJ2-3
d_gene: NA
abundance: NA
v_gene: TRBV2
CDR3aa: CASSEEWTLTSTDTQYF

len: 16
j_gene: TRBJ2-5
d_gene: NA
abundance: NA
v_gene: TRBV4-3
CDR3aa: CASSHLRVGPQETQYF

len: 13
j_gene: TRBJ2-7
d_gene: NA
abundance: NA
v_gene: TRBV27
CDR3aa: CASSRGQFHEQYF

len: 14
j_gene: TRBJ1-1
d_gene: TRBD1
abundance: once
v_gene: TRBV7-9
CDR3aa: CASRRDRGTSEAFF

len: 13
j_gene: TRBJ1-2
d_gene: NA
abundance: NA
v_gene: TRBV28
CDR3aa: CASSLERLYGYTF

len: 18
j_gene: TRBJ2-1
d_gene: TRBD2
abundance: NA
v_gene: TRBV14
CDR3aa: CASSQGSPSSGRYNEQFF

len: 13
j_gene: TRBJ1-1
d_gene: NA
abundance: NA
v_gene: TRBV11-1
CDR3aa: CASGRGTDTEAFF

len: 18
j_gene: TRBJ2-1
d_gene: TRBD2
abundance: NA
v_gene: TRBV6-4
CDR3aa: CASSDPPTSGLPGNEQFF

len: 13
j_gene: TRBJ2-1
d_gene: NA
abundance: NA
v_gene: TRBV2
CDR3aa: CASSANTYNEQFF

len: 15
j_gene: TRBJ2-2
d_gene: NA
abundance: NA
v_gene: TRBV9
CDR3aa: CASSAQGSNTGELFF

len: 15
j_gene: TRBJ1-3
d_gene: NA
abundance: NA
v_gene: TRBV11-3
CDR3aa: CASSLHLVLAGTIYF

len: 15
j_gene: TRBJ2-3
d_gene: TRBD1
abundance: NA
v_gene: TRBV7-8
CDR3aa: CASSHGDRRLDTQYF

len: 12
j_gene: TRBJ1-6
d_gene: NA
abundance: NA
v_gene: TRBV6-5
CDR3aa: CASTRRNSPLHF

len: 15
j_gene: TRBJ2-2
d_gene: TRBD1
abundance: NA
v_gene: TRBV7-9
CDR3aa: CASSSGQGYTGELFF

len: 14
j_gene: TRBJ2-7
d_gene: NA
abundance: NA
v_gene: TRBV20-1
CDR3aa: CSASRGDNTYEQYF

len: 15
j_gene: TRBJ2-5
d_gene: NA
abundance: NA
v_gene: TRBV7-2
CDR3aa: CASSLHGPWEETQYF

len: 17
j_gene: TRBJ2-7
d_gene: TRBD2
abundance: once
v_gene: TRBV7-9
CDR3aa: CASSYGLAGGPTPEQYF

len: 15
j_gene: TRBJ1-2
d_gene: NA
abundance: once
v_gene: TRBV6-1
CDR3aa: CASSEAFRGIYGYTF

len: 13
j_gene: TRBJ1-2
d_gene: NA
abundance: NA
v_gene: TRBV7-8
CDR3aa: CASSFSGLAGYTF

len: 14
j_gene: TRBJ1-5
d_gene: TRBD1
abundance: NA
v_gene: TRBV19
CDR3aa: CASSIRQGGQPQHF